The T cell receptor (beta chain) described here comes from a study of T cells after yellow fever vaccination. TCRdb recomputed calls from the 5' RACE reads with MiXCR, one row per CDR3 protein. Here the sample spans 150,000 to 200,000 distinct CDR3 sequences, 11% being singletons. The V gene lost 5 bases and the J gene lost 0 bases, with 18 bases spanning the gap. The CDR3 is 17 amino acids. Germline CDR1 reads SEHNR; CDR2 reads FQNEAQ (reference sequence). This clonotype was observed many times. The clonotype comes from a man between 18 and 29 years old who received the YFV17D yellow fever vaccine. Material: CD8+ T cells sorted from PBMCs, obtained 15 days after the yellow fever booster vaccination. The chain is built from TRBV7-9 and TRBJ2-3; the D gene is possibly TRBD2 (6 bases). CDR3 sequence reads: CASSPTRTGTSTDTQYF. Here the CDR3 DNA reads TGTGCCAGCAGCCCAACAAGGACGGGGACTAGCACAGATACGCAGTATTTT.